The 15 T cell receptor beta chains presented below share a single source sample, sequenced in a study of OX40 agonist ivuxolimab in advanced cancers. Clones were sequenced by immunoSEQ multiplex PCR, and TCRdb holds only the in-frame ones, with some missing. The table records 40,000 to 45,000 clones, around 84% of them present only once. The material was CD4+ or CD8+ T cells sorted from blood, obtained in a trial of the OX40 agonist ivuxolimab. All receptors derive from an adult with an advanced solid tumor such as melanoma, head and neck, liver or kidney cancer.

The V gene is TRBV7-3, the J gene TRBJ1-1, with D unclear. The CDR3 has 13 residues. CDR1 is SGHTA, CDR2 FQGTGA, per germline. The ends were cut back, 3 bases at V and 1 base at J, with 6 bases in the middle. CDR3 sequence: CASSFTENTEAFF. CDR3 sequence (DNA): TGTGCCAGCAGCTTCACAGAGAACACTGAAGCTTTCTTT.

CDR3 sequence reads: CASSMGRGRRANEKLFF. CDR3 sequence (DNA): TGTGCCAGTAGTATGGGCAGGGGGCGCCGGGCTAATGAAAAACTGTTTTTT. The gene calls are TRBV19 and TRBJ1-4, with 8 bases identical to TRBD1. Germline loops: CDR1 LNHDA, CDR2 SQIVND (reference sequence). Losses at the gene ends were 3 bases for V and 3 bases for J; bases not matched to a gene: 9. The length of the CDR3 is 17 residues. Together with reference TRBV19 and TRBJ1-4, the CDR3 gives the full variable domain: DGGITQSPKYLFRKEGQNVTLSCEQNLNHDAMYWYRQDPGQGLRLIYYSQIVNDFQKGDIAEGYSVSREKKESFPLTVTSAQKNPTAFYLCASSMGRGRRANEKLFFGSGTQLSVL.

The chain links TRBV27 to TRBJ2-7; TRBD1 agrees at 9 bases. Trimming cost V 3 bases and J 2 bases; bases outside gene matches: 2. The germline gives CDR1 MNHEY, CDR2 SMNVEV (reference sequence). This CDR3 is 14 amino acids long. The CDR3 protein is CASSFGQGTYEQYF. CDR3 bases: TGTGCCAGCAGTTTCGGACAGGGGACCTACGAGCAGTACTTC.

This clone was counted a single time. The CDR3 region has the DNA TGTGCCAGCAGCTTAGTTGGGGGGGTTTTTTATAATGAGCAGTTCTTC. Protein product: CASSLVGGVFYNEQFF. This sequence joins TRBV7-8 and TRBJ2-1; 7 bases map to TRBD2. Germline V gene sequence: CDR1 SGHVS, CDR2 FQNEAQ. This CDR3 is built from 16 residues. V was clipped by 1 base and J by 7 bases; unmatched bases: 10.

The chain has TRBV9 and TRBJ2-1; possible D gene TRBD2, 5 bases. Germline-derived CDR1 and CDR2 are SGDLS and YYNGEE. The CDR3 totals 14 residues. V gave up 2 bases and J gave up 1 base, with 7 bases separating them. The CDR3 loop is CASSVEESYNEQFF. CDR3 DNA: TGTGCCAGCAGCGTGGAGGAGTCCTACAATGAGCAGTTCTTC.

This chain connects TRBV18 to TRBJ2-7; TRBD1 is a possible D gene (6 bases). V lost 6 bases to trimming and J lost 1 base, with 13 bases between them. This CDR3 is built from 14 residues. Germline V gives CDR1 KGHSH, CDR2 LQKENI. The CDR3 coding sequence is TGTGCCAGCTCTAGGACCGGACAGTCCTACGAGCAGTACTTC. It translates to CASSRTGQSYEQYF.

The CDR3 DNA reads as TGTGCCAGCAGCCAGACCCGGCCCCCCTACGAGCAGTACTTC. Residues: CASSQTRPPYEQYF. The chain couples TRBV7-9 to TRBJ2-7, with D uncertain. Per germline, CDR1 SEHNR and CDR2 FQNEAQ (reference sequence). The CDR3 has 14 amino acids. V was shortened by 5 bases and J by 2 bases, with 13 bases between the two germline ends.

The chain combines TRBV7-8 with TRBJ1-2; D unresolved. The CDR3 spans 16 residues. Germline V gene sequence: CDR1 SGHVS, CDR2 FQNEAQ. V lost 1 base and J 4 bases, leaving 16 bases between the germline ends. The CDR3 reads CASSLEPRLLSYGYTF. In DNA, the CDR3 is TGTGCCAGCAGCTTAGAACCTAGGCTCCTTAGCTATGGCTACACCTTC.

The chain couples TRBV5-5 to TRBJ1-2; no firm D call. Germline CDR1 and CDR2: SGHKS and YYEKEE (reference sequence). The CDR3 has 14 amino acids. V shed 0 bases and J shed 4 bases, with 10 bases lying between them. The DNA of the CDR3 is TGTGCCAGCAGCTTGGATGACGGTGTCTATGGCTACACCTTC. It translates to CASSLDDGVYGYTF.

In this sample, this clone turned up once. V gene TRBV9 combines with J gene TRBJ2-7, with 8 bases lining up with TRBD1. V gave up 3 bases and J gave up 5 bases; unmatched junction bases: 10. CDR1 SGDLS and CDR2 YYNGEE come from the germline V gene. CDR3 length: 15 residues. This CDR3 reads CASSAGQGSGNEQYF. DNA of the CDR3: TGTGCCAGCAGCGCCGGACAGGGATCCGGGAACGAGCAGTACTTC.

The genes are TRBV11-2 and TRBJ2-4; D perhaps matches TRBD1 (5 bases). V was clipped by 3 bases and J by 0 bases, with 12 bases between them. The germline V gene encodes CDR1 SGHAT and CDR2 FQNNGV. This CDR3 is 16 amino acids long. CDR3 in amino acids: CASSFDSQLAKNIQYF. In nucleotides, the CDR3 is TGTGCCAGCAGCTTCGACAGCCAGCTAGCCAAAAACATTCAGTACTTC.

This CDR3 is CASSETAEDYEQYF. CDR3 sequence (DNA): TGTGCCAGCAGTGAGACTGCAGAAGATTACGAGCAGTACTTC. V usage is TRBV2 and J usage is TRBJ2-5; D is undetermined. The J call is doubtful: the DNA matches TRBJ2-7 better. Germline V gene lookup returns CDR1 SNHLY and CDR2 FYNNEI. The length of the CDR3 is 14 residues.

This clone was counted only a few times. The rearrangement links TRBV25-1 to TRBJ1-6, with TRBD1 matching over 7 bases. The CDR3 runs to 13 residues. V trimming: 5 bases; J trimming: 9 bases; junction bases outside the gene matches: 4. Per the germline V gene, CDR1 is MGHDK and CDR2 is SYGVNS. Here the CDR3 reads CASSSTGSSPLHF. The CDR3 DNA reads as TGTGCCAGCAGTTCGACAGGGAGTTCACCCCTCCACTTT. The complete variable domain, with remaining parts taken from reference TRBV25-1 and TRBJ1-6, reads EADIYQTPRYLVIGTGKKITLECSQTMGHDKMYWYQQDPGMELHLIHYSYGVNSTEKGDLSSESTVSRIRTEHFPLTLESARPSHTSQYLCASSSTGSSPLHFGNGTRLTVT.

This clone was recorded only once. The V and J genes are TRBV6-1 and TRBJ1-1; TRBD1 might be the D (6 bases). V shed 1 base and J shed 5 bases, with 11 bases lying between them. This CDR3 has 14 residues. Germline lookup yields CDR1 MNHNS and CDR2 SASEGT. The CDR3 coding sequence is TGTGCCAGCAGTGAAGTGAGGGGGAGGACTGAAGCTTTCTTT. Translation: CASSEVRGRTEAFF.

The CDR3 DNA follows: TGCGCCAGCAGCCAAGCGGAAGGCAGGGGGCTGCACTATGGCTACACCTTC. Protein: CASSQAEGRGLHYGYTF. The rearrangement links TRBV4-3 to TRBJ1-2; 8 nucleotides agree with TRBD1. The CDR3 contains 17 residues. The germline V gene has CDR1 LGHNA and CDR2 YSLEER. V lost 1 base, J lost 3 bases, and 10 bases stayed unmatched.